This is a list of T cell receptor beta chains from one sample in a study of CXCR3-negative and CXCR3-positive naive CD8 T cells. TCRdb derives one entry per CDR3 protein from the 5' RACE reads, leaving out DNA. This repertoire includes just under 90,000 distinct CDR3 sequences. Material: naive CXCR3+ CD8+ T cells from blood. These receptors originate from a human donor in good health. Some clones in this sample may be carry-over from other donors' samples. Both conserved end residues are part of each CDR3.

j_call | v_call | cdr3_aa
TRBJ1-2 | TRBV12-3/TRBV12-4 | CASSLPPTGGYTF
TRBJ1-6 | TRBV27 | CATTGTGNSPLHF
TRBJ2-1 | TRBV13 | CASSLLGYNEQFF
TRBJ2-3 | TRBV12-3/TRBV12-4 | CASSLFSESPDTQYF
TRBJ2-1 | TRBV29-1 | CSVEDRYEQFF
TRBJ2-1 | TRBV24-1 | CATSDLYNEQFF
TRBJ2-7 | TRBV4-1 | CASSQEFSGPYEQYF
TRBJ2-3 | TRBV6-6 | CASSYSVTSLTDTQYF
TRBJ1-6 | TRBV7-8 | CASSRGQEYSPLHF
TRBJ2-5 | TRBV29-1 | CSVLLRNQETQYF
TRBJ2-4 | TRBV7-8 | CASSLRGDNIQYF
TRBJ2-7 | TRBV3-1 | CASIGQGSEQYF
TRBJ1-4 | TRBV7-9 | CASSLPGLDEKLFF
TRBJ1-2 | TRBV7-9 | CASSPPTAAGGYTF
TRBJ2-7 | TRBV4-3 | CASSPGRNFYEQYF
TRBJ2-7 | TRBV7-8 | CASSPRSGRNYEQYF
TRBJ1-5 | TRBV27 | CASSLGSDNQPQHF
TRBJ2-7 | TRBV5-1 | CASSELAGDRYEQYF
TRBJ2-3 | TRBV27 | CASSLWGADTQYF
TRBJ1-2 | TRBV12-3/TRBV12-4 | CASSFLLPGTYYGYTF
TRBJ2-2 | TRBV4-2 | CASMWDAGGTGELFF
TRBJ1-5 | TRBV28 | CASSLVRWEPQHF
TRBJ1-2 | TRBV15 | CATSRERPANYGCTF
TRBJ1-2 | TRBV20-1 | CSARDPPGRSPYGYTF
TRBJ2-7 | TRBV29-1 | CSVLGEASYEQYF
TRBJ2-7 | TRBV28 | CASSLASGYSSYEQYF
TRBJ2-1 | TRBV3-1 | CASSPSGGLAANNEQFF
TRBJ2-5 | TRBV5-1 | CASSLGKKRETQYF
TRBJ2-1 | TRBV29-1 | CSVLPSSSYNEQFF
TRBJ2-7 | TRBV4-3 | CASSQDKNLYEQYF
TRBJ1-5 | TRBV20-1 | CSARVSSRVRGNQPQHF
TRBJ2-5 | TRBV28 | CASRDPGPQETQYF
TRBJ2-2 | TRBV19 | CASSSRENLAGELFF
TRBJ1-5 | TRBV28 | CASSSRASNQPQHF
TRBJ2-6 | TRBV5-1 | CASTLGYLSSGANVLTF
TRBJ2-1 | TRBV12-3/TRBV12-4 | CASSPREAGDEQFF
TRBJ1-2 | TRBV20-1 | CSARDDRGQSYGYTF
TRBJ2-1 | TRBV20-1 | CSYWPRIDNEQFF
TRBJ1-1 | TRBV5-1 | CASSPRQGMTEAFF
TRBJ2-3 | TRBV4-1 | CASSQGLTGDTQYF
TRBJ2-7 | TRBV3-1 | CASSLDSRRHF
TRBJ1-1 | TRBV7-8 | CASSFRGPGTEAFF
TRBJ1-1 | TRBV29-1 | CSVLPGTISTQNTEAFF
TRBJ2-1 | TRBV5-1 | CASSSSSSYNEQFF
TRBJ2-3 | TRBV11-2 | CASSFGQGETDTQYF
TRBJ1-5 | TRBV29-1 | CSVGTGGQPQHF
TRBJ2-5 | TRBV3-1 | CASSQDVGVKETQYF
TRBJ2-7 | TRBV28 | CASTLLAGGLRDEQYF
TRBJ2-1 | TRBV29-1 | CSVLDRNEQFF
TRBJ2-1 | TRBV28 | CASSLRRGGPYNEQFF
TRBJ2-5 | TRBV25-1 | CASSELGPGPQETQYF
TRBJ1-4 | TRBV3-1 | CASSPQGARSRTNEKLFF
TRBJ2-1 | TRBV7-8 | CASSPGQGIYNDQFF
TRBJ2-2 | TRBV29-1 | CSVEDPDRGDGELFF
TRBJ2-5 | TRBV4-1 | CASSQGVWETQYF
TRBJ2-7 | TRBV29-1 | CSVGLAASYEQYF
TRBJ2-2 | TRBV2 | CASTGTSHENAGELFF